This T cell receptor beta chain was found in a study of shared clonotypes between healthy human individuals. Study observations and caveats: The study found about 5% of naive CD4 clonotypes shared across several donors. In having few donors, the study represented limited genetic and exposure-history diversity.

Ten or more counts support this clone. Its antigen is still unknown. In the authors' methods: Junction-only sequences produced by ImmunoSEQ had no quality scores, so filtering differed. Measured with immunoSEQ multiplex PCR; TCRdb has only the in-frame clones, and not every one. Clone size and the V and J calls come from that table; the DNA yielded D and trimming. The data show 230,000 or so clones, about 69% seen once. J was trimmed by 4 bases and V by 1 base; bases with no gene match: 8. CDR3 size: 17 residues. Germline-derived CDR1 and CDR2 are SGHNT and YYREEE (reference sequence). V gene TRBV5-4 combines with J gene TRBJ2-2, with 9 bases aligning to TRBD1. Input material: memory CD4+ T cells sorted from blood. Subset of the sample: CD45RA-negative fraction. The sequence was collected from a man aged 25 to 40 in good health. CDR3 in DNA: TGTGCCAGCAGCTTGCTGACAGGGGGAGAAGGCACCGGGGAGCTGTTTTTT. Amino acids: CASSLLTGGEGTGELFF.